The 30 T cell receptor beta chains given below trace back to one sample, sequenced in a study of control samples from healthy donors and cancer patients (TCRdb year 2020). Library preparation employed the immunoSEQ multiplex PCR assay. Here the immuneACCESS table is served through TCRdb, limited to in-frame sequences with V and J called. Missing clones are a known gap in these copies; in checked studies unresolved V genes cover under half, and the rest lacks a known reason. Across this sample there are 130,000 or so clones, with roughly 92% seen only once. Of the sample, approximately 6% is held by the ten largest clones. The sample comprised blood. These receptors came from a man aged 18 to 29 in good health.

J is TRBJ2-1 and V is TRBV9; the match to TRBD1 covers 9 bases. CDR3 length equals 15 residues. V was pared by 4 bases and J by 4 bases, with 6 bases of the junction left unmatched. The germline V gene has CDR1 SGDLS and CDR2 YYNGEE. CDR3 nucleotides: TGTGCCAGCAGCCCCGGGACAGGGATTTACAATGAGCAGTTCTTC. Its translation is CASSPGTGIYNEQFF. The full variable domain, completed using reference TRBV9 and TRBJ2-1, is DSGVTQTPKHLITATGQRVTLRCSPRSGDLSVYWYQQSLDQGLQFLIQYYNGEERAKGNILERFSAQQFPDLHSELNLSSLELGDSALYFCASSPGTGIYNEQFFGPGTRLTVL.

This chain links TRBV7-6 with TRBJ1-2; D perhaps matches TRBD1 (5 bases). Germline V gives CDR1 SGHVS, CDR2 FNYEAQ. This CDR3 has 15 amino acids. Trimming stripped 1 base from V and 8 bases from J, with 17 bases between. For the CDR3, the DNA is TGTGCCAGCAGCTTAGACCAGGGTTTAGGAGGCGGCTACACCTTC. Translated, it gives CASSLDQGLGGGYTF.

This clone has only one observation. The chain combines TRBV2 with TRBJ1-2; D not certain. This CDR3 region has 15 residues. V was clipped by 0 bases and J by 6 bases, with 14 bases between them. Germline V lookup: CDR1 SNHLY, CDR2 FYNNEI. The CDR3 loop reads CASSEALRAVNGYTF. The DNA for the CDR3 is TGTGCCAGCAGTGAAGCGCTTCGGGCAGTGAATGGCTACACCTTC.

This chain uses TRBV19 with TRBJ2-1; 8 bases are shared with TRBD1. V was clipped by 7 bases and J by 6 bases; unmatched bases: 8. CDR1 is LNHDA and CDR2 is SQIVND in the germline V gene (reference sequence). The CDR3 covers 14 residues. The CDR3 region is CASKGETGGNEQFF. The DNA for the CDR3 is TGTGCCAGTAAAGGAGAAACAGGGGGCAATGAGCAGTTCTTC.

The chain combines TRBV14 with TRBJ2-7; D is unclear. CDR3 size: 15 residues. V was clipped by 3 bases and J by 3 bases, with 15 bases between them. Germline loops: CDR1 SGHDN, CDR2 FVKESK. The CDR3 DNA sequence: TGTGCCAGCAGCCAGGGCCTTATGCCCCTCTACGAGCAGTACTTC. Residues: CASSQGLMPLYEQYF. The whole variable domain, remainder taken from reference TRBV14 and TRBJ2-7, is EAGVTQFPSHSVIEKGQTVTLRCDPISGHDNLYWYRRVMGKEIKFLLHFVKESKQDESGMPNNRFLAERTGGTYSTLKVQPAELEDSGVYFCASSQGLMPLYEQYFGPGTRLTVT.

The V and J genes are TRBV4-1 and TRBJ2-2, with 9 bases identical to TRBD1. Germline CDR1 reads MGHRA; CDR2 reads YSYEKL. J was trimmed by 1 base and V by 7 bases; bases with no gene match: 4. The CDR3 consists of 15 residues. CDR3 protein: CASKGQGGNTGELFF. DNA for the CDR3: TGCGCCAGCAAGGGACAGGGCGGGAACACCGGGGAGCTGTTTTTT.

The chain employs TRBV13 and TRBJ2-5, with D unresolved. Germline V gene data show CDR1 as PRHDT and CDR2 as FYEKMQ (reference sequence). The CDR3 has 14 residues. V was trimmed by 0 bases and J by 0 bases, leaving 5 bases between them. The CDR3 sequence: CASSLGSYQETQYF. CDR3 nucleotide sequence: TGTGCCAGCAGCTTAGGCTCGTACCAAGAGACCCAGTACTTC. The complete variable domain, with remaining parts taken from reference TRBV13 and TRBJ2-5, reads AAGVIQSPRHLIKEKRETATLKCYPIPRHDTVYWYQQGPGQDPQFLISFYEKMQSDKGSIPDRFSAQQFSDYHSELNMSSLELGDSALYFCASSLGSYQETQYFGPGTRLLVL.

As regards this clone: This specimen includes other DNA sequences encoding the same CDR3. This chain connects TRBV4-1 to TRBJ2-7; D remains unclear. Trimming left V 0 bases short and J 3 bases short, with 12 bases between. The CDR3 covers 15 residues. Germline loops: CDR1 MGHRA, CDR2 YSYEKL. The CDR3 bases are TGCGCCAGCAGCCAAGAGCGACACTCGGGCTACGAGCAGTACTTC. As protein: CASSQERHSGYEQYF.

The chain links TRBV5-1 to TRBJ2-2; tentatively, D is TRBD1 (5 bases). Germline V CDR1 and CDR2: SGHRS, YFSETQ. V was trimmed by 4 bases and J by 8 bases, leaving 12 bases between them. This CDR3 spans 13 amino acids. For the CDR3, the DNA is TGCGCCAGCAGCAAGGACACCGTGGGGGAGCTGTTTTTT. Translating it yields CASSKDTVGELFF.

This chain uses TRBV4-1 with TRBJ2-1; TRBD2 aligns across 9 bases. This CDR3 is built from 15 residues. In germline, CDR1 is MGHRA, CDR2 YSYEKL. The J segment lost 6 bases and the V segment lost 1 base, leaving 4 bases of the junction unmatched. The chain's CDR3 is CASSQVAGDLNEQFF. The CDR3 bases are TGCGCCAGCAGCCAAGTAGCGGGGGACCTCAATGAGCAGTTCTTC.

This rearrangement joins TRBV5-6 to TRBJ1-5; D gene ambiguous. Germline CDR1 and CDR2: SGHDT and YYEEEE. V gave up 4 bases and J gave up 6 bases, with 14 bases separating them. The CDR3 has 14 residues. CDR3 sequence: CASSRAQISQPQHF. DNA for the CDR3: TGTGCCAGCAGCCGGGCCCAGATAAGTCAGCCCCAGCATTTT.

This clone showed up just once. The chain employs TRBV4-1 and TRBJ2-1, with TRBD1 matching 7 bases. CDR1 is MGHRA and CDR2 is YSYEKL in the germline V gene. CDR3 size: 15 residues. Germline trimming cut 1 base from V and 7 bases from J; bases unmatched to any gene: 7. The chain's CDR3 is CASSQGGGEWNEQFF. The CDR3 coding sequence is TGCGCCAGCAGCCAAGGAGGGGGCGAATGGAATGAGCAGTTCTTC.

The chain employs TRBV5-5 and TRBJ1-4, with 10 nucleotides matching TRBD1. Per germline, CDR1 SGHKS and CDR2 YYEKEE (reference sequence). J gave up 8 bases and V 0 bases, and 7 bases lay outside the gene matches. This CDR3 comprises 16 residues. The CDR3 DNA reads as TGTGCCAGCAGCTTGGAGGGGGACAGGGGTTGGGAAAAACTGTTTTTT. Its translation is CASSLEGDRGWEKLFF.

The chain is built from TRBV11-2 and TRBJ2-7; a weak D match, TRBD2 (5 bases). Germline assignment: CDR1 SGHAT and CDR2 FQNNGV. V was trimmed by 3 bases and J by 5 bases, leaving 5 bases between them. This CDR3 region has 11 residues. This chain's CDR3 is CASSLGDEQYF. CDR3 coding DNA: TGTGCCAGCAGCTTGGGAGACGAGCAGTACTTC.

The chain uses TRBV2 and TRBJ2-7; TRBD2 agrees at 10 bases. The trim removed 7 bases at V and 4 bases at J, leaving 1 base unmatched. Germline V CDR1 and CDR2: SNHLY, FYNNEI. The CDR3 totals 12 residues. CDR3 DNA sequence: TGTGCCAGCACACTAGCGGGATACGAGCAGTACTTC. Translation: CASTLAGYEQYF.

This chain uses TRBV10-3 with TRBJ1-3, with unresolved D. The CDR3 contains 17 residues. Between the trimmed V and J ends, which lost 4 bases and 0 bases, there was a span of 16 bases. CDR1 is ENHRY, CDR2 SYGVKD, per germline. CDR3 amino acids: CAISGLYPGVSGNTIYF. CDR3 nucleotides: TGTGCCATCAGTGGCCTTTACCCAGGAGTCTCTGGAAACACCATATATTTT.

The CDR3 DNA sequence: TGTGCCAGCAGCCAAGTGACTAGCGGGGACCAAGAGACCCAGTACTTC. Encoded protein: CASSQVTSGDQETQYF. The V call is TRBV4-2, the J call TRBJ2-5; 11 bases map to TRBD2. The CDR3 is 16 residues long. J lost 0 bases, V lost 1 base, and 1 base had no gene match. Germline-derived CDR1 and CDR2 are LGHNA and YNFKEQ.

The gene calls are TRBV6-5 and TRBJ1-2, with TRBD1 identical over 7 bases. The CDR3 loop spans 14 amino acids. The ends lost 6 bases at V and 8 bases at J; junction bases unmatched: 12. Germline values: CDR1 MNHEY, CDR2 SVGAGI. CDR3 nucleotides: TGTGCCAGCAGAGCCCGACAGGGCCAGCACGGCTACACCTTC. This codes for CASRARQGQHGYTF.

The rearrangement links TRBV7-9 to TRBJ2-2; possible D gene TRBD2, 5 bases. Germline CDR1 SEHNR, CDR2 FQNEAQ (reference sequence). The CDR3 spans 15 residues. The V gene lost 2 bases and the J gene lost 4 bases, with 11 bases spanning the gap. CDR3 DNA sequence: TGTGCCAGCAGCTTATTGGACTCGCCCACCGGGGAGCTGTTTTTT. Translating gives CASSLLDSPTGELFF.

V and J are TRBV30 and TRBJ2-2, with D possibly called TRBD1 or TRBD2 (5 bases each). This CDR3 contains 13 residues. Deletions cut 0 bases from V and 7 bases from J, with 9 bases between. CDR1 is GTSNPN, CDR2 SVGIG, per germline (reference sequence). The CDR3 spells CAWSVPGLGELFF. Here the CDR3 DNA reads TGTGCCTGGAGTGTACCGGGGCTCGGGGAGCTGTTTTTT.

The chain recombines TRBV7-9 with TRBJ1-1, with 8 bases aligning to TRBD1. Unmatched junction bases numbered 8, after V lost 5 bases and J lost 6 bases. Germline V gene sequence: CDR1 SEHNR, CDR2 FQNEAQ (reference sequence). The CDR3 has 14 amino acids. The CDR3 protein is CASSPDRGVPEAFF. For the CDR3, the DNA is TGTGCCAGCAGCCCTGACAGGGGCGTACCTGAAGCTTTCTTT. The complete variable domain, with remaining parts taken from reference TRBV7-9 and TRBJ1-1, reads DTGVSQNPRHKITKRGQNVTFRCDPISEHNRLYWYRQTLGQGPEFLTYFQNEAQLEKSRLLSDRFSAERPKGSFSTLEIQRTEQGDSAMYLCASSPDRGVPEAFFGQGTRLTVV.

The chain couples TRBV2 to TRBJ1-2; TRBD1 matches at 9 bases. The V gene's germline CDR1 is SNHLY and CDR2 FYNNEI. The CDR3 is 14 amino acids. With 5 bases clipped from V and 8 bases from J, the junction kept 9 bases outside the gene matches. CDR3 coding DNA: TGTGCCAGCAGTCTACAGGGGGCTGGGAGGGGCTACACCTTC. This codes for CASSLQGAGRGYTF.

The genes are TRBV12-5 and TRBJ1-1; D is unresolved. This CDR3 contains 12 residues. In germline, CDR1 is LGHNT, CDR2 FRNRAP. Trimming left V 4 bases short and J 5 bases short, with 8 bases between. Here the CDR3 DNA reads TGTGCTAGTGGTTCAATCGGGACTGAAGCTTTCTTT. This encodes CASGSIGTEAFF. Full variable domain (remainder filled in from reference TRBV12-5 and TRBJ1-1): DARVTQTPRHKVTEMGQEVTMRCQPILGHNTVFWYRQTMMQGLELLAYFRNRAPLDDSGMPKDRFSAEMPDATLATLKIQPSEPRDSAVYFCASGSIGTEAFFGQGTRLTVV.

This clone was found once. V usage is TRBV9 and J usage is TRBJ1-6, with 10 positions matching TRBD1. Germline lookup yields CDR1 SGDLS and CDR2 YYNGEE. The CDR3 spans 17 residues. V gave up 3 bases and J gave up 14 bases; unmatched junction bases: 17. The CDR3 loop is CASSADGTGVGQGTLHF. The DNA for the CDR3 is TGTGCCAGCAGCGCAGACGGGACAGGGGTCGGACAAGGGACCCTCCACTTT.

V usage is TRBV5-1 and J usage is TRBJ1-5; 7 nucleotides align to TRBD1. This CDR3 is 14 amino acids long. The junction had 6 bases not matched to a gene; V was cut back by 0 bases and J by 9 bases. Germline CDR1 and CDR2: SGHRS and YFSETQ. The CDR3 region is CASSLGQGDGPQHF. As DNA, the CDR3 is TGCGCCAGCAGCTTGGGACAGGGCGACGGGCCCCAGCATTTT.

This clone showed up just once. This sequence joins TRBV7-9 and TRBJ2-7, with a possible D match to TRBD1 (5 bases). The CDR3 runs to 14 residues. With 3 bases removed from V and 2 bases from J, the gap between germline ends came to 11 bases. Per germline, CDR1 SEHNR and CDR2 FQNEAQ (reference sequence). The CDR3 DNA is TGTGCCAGCAGCTTTACAGGTTTCACCTACGAGCAGTACTTC. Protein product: CASSFTGFTYEQYF.

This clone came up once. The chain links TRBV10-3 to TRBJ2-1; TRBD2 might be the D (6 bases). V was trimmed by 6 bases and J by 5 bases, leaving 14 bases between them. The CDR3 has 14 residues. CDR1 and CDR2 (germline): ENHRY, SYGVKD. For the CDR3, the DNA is TGTGCCATCAGACCGGGACTGGATCACAATGAGCAGTTCTTC. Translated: CAIRPGLDHNEQFF.

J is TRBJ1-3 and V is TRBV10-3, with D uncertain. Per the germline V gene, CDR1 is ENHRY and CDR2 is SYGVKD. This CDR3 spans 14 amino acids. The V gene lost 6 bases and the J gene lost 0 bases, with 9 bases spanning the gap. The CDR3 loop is CAISPDGSGNTIYF. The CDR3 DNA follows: TGTGCCATCAGCCCGGACGGCTCTGGAAACACCATATATTTT.

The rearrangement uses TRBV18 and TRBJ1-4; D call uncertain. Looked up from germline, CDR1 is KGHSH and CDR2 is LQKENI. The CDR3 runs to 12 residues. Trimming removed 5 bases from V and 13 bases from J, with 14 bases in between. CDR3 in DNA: TGTGCCAGCTCAAGGAATAGCGGTTTACTGTTTTTT. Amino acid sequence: CASSRNSGLLFF.

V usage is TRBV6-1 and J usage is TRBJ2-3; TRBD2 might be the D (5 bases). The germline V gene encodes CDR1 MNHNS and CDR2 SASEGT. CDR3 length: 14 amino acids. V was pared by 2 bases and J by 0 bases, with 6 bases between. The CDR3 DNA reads TGTGCCAGCAGTGAACGGACTAGCACAGATACGCAGTATTTT. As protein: CASSERTSTDTQYF.